What follows describes a single T cell receptor beta chain. The data stem from a study of beta chain features in type 1 diabetes. In the study overall: Sorted cells, approximately 100,000,000 in number, were examined across all samples.

CD45RO/CCR7/CD25/CD127/CD95/CD27 staining was used to isolate CD4+ naive, central memory, regulatory and stem cell-like memory cells by sorting. The investigators reverse transcribed all of the isolated RNA, so they sequenced expressed TCRB transcripts. Profiled with immunoSEQ multiplex PCR; TCRdb holds only in-frame clones, not every one. The sample carries 600,000 to 650,000 clones, roughly a sixth recorded once. The CDR3 has 14 residues. Germline V gene sequence: CDR1 SQVTM, CDR2 ANQGSEA. The ends lost 2 bases at V and 8 bases at J; junction bases unmatched: 8. Sequenced sample: naive CD4+ T cells from blood. The V and J genes are TRBV29-1 and TRBJ1-1, with 10 bases aligning to TRBD1. This clonotype was obtained from a man younger than 30 in good health. The DNA of the CDR3 is TGCAGCGTTGAACGGGGGACAGGGGCCATCGAAGCTTTCTTT. It is translated as CSVERGTGAIEAFF.